One and the same sample provided the 16 T cell receptor beta chains below, sequenced in a study of T cells in Graves' hyperthyroidism and ophthalmopathy. Authors of the study amplified TCR beta CDR3 regions from RNA transcripts. TCR CDR3 regions were first amplified by RT-PCR with HTBI primers. TCRdb independently ran MiXCR on the multiplex PCR reads; one entry per CDR3 protein. Of a few hundred thousand distinct CDR3 sequences in the sample, roughly 13% were seen once. The sample taken for sequencing was blood. The receptors here all came from a young woman with Graves' hyperthyroidism.

The rearrangement uses TRBV6-1 and TRBJ2-2, with TRBD2 matching over 8 bases. The CDR3 contains 17 residues. Germline V gene data show CDR1 as MNHNS and CDR2 as SASEGT. The V segment lost 5 bases and the J segment 8 bases; nucleotides outside the gene matches: 16. The CDR3 spells CASSSGSVPPALGELFF. Here the CDR3 DNA reads TGTGCCAGCAGTAGCGGGAGTGTTCCTCCGGCTTTAGGGGAGCTGTTTTTT.

This clonotype was counted a few times. This rearrangement joins TRBV7-9 to TRBJ2-7, with 7 bases that match TRBD2. Trimming cost V 3 bases and J 2 bases; bases outside gene matches: 10. The CDR3 runs to 16 residues. CDR1 and CDR2 from the germline V gene are SEHNR and FQNEAQ (reference sequence). CDR3 sequence: CASSLGGVPRPYEQYF. CDR3 nucleotide sequence: TGTGCCAGCAGCTTGGGGGGGGTCCCCCGGCCCTACGAGCAGTACTTC.

This clonotype was detected ten times or more. This chain connects TRBV20-1 to TRBJ2-1; a weak D match, TRBD1 (5 bases). The CDR3 is 15 residues long. Germline loops: CDR1 DFQATT, CDR2 SNEGSKA (reference sequence). V was cut by 6 bases and J by 0 bases, with 15 bases left in between. The CDR3 DNA sequence: TGCAGTGCCAACCCAGGGCAGGGCTCCTACAATGAGCAGTTCTTC. It encodes CSANPGQGSYNEQFF.

This clonotype was seen ten or more times. The chain has TRBV10-3 and TRBJ1-1; 8 bases fit TRBD1. V lost 4 bases and J lost 1; bases outside the gene matches: 5. The CDR3 extends over 15 amino acids. Looked up from germline, CDR1 is ENHRY and CDR2 is SYGVKD. CDR3 in DNA: TGTGCCATCAGTGGATTTGACAGGGGGAACACTGAAGCTTTCTTT. Its protein product is CAISGFDRGNTEAFF.

The chain links TRBV3-1 to TRBJ1-1; tentative D call: TRBD1 (5 bases). In germline, CDR1 is LGHDT, CDR2 YNNKEL (reference sequence). The CDR3 runs to 16 residues. Between the trimmed V and J ends, which lost 2 bases and 4 bases, there was a span of 17 bases. CDR3 loop: CASSQSWGGMGTEAFF. CDR3 DNA sequence: TGTGCCAGCAGCCAATCGTGGGGGGGGATGGGCACTGAAGCTTTCTTT. Using reference TRBV3-1 and TRBJ1-1 for the parts outside the CDR3, the full variable domain is DTAVSQTPKYLVTQMGNDKSIKCEQNLGHDTMYWYKQDSKKFLKIMFSYNNKELIINETVPNRFSPKSPDKAHLNLHINSLELGDSAVYFCASSQSWGGMGTEAFFGQGTRLTVV.

The V gene is TRBV29-1, the J gene TRBJ1-1; D gene ambiguous. Germline V gives CDR1 SQVTM, CDR2 ANQGSEA. Trimming removed 6 bases at V and 0 bases at J, with 14 bases between. The CDR3 loop spans 14 amino acids. CDR3 loop: CSVSTTLMNTEAFF. CDR3 DNA: TGCAGCGTCTCCACAACCCTCATGAACACTGAAGCTTTCTTT.

This clonotype was seen many times. This sequence joins TRBV7-8 and TRBJ1-5, with 9 bases lining up with TRBD1. Per germline, CDR1 SGHVS and CDR2 FQNEAQ. The CDR3 consists of 15 residues. V was pared by 3 bases and J by 4 bases, with 4 bases of the junction left unmatched. In DNA form, the CDR3 reads TGTGCCAGCAGCTTGGGACAGGGCAGGAATCAGCCCCAGCATTTT. Its protein is CASSLGQGRNQPQHF.

This sequence joins TRBV3-1 and TRBJ1-2; TRBD1 agrees at 7 bases. The CDR3 has 14 amino acids. Germline CDR1 reads LGHDT; CDR2 reads YNNKEL (reference sequence). V lost 3 bases to trimming and J lost 2 bases; unmatched junction nucleotides: 3. The CDR3 protein is CASSHQDRNYGYTF. DNA of the CDR3: TGTGCCAGCAGCCACCAGGACAGGAACTATGGCTACACCTTC.

This clonotype was recorded at least ten times. The CDR3 protein is CASSTSGPYGYTF. CDR3 sequence (DNA): TGTGCCAGCAGCACCTCCGGGCCCTATGGCTACACCTTC. The V call is TRBV11-2, the J call TRBJ1-2; D remains unclear. CDR1 is SGHAT, CDR2 FQNNGV, per germline. CDR3 size: 13 residues. Deletions cut 5 bases from V and 4 bases from J, with 11 bases between.

In its sample, this clonotype was seen many times. The chain employs TRBV20-1 and TRBJ2-5, with TRBD2 matching over 7 bases. The trim removed 4 bases at V and 2 bases at J, leaving 10 bases unmatched. The CDR3 is made up of 15 amino acids. From germline, CDR1 is DFQATT and CDR2 SNEGSKA (reference sequence). The CDR3 nucleotides are TGCAGTGCTACTGGGAGGGCGTTTATACAAGAGACCCAGTACTTC. Encoded protein: CSATGRAFIQETQYF.

In its sample, this clonotype was seen a few times. CDR3 sequence reads: CASSARLAGGPHFLEQYF. The CDR3 DNA follows: TGTGCCAGCAGCGCTCGACTAGCGGGAGGGCCTCATTTCCTCGAGCAGTACTTC. The chain has TRBV7-9 and TRBJ2-7; 14 bases are shared with TRBD2. V was clipped by 5 bases and J by 6 bases; unmatched bases: 15. The CDR3 extends over 18 amino acids. The V gene's germline CDR1 is SEHNR and CDR2 FQNEAQ (reference sequence).

This chain uses TRBV20-1 with TRBJ2-2; D unclear. From germline, CDR1 is DFQATT and CDR2 SNEGSKA (reference sequence). The CDR3 contains 12 residues. Between the trimmed V and J ends, which lost 0 bases and 6 bases, there was a span of 5 bases. The CDR3 loop is CSAREGSGELFF. The CDR3 nucleotides are TGCAGTGCTAGAGAGGGTTCCGGGGAGCTGTTTTTT.

In its sample, this clonotype was seen many times. This chain connects TRBV28 to TRBJ2-3; 10 bases align to TRBD2. CDR1 MDHEN and CDR2 SYDVKM come from the germline V gene. V gave up 4 bases and J gave up 2 bases; unmatched junction bases: 12. The CDR3 sequence is 18 residues long. The CDR3 here is CASSSPQIAGGNTDTQYF. CDR3 coding DNA: TGTGCCAGCAGTTCACCCCAAATAGCGGGAGGCAACACAGATACGCAGTATTTT.

Of note for this clonotype: This may be a read error, as it is one base from a much larger clone. The rearrangement uses TRBV29-1 and TRBJ1-2; the D is unclear. The V end was cut by 4 bases, the J end by 0 bases, with 12 bases between. The germline V gene has CDR1 SQVTM and CDR2 ANQGSEA. The CDR3 runs 14 residues. CDR3 protein: CSVAIWAANYGYTF. The DNA of the CDR3 is TGCAGCGTTGCAATTTGGGCAGCTAACTATGGCTACACCTTC.

The V gene is TRBV28, the J gene TRBJ2-2; D may be TRBD1 or TRBD2 (5 bases each). The germline V gene has CDR1 MDHEN and CDR2 SYDVKM. The CDR3 consists of 15 residues. Trimming stripped 6 bases from V and 4 bases from J, with 15 bases between. The CDR3 DNA reads as TGTGCCAGCAGCCAAAAAAGGGGACGCACCGGGGAGCTGTTTTTT. It yields the protein CASSQKRGRTGELFF. Looking up the rest from reference TRBV28 and TRBJ2-2 gives the full variable domain: DVKVTQSSRYLVKRTGEKVFLECVQDMDHENMFWYRQDPGLGLRLIYFSYDVKMKEKGDIPEGYSVSREKKERFSLILESASTNQTSMYLCASSQKRGRTGELFFGEGSRLTVL.

This clonotype has at least ten counts. The chain links TRBV27 to TRBJ2-3; 13 bases map to TRBD2. CDR3 length equals 15 residues. CDR1 MNHEY and CDR2 SMNVEV come from the germline V gene (reference sequence). V gave up 10 bases and J gave up 5 bases; unmatched junction bases: 9. CDR3 nucleotides: TGTGCCACTCAGGGACTAGCGGGATTGTTAGATACGCAGTATTTT. Translating gives CATQGLAGLLDTQYF.